What follows are 5 T cell receptor beta chains derived from one specimen sequenced in a study of T cells in Graves' hyperthyroidism and ophthalmopathy. TCR beta CDR3 region amplification was performed from RNA transcripts. First-round RT-PCR with HTBI primers amplified the TCR CDR3 region. One entry per CDR3 protein, called by TCRdb with MiXCR from the multiplex PCR reads. The data contain hundreds of thousands of distinct CDR3 sequences, about 14% of them singletons. Input material: blood. These receptor sequences come from a woman between 50 and 59 years old with Graves' ophthalmopathy.

This clonotype has at least ten counts. CDR3 in DNA: TGCAGTGCTCAACTAGCGGGAGGGGGTGAGCAGTTCTTC. It is translated as CSAQLAGGGEQFF. The V and J genes are TRBV20-1 and TRBJ2-1, with TRBD2 matching over 13 bases. The CDR3 is 13 residues long. Germline values: CDR1 DFQATT, CDR2 SNEGSKA (reference sequence). V shed 5 bases, J shed 9 bases, and the junction held 4 bases outside the gene matches.

This clonotype has a handful of counts. The CDR3 DNA reads TGTGCCAGCTTTGTTCGTACGCAGTATTTT. Translated, it gives CASFVRTQYF. This chain connects TRBV7-9 to TRBJ2-3; D not resolved. Per germline, CDR1 SEHNR and CDR2 FQNEAQ (reference sequence). The CDR3 sequence is 10 residues long. Trimming removed 8 bases from V and 8 bases from J, with 8 bases in between.

J is TRBJ2-1 and V is TRBV9; no firm D call. Germline CDR1 SGDLS, CDR2 YYNGEE. The CDR3 consists of 16 residues. V dropped 0 bases and J dropped 2 bases, with 12 bases sitting between them. CDR3 DNA: TGTGCCAGCAGCGTAGAGGTGGTTCCAGCCTACAATGAGCAGTTCTTC. Translated: CASSVEVVPAYNEQFF.

This clonotype appeared a few times. This sequence joins TRBV29-1 and TRBJ2-3; no definite D call. CDR1 SQVTM and CDR2 ANQGSEA come from the germline V gene. This CDR3 is built from 14 residues. V gave up 5 bases and J gave up 6 bases, with 18 bases separating them. DNA for the CDR3: TGCAGCGTTATTTTCTCTAAGAACTGGGATACGCAGTATTTT. This sequence encodes CSVIFSKNWDTQYF.

This clonotype was seen ten or more times. The gene calls are TRBV18 and TRBJ2-5; D unresolved. Germline V CDR1 and CDR2: KGHSH, LQKENI. This CDR3 comprises 12 residues. Trimming pared 0 bases from V and 5 bases from J, leaving 4 bases between. The CDR3 sequence: CASSPPSETQYF. CDR3 sequence (DNA): TGTGCCAGCTCACCACCGAGCGAGACCCAGTACTTC.